Below, 28 T cell receptor beta chains from the same sample are listed, as sequenced in a study of T cell changes during pregnancy in multiple sclerosis (dated by TCRdb to the late 2010s). The library was obtained by the immunoSEQ multiplex PCR assay. TCRdb provides this immuneACCESS table in a form limited to in-frame rearrangements. Some clones are lacking; in checked studies, under half of them reflect an unresolved V gene, and why the rest are absent is not known. The sample contains around 70,000 clones, roughly 92% of them found a single time. The leading ten clones occupy around 2.2% of the sample. This sample comprised peripheral blood, obtained in the second trimester of pregnancy. Source of these receptors: a female donor in good health, enrolled as a control in a pregnancy study.

In DNA, the CDR3 is TGTGCCAGTGAGAAGGGGGCGGGAGGTGGCTACACCTTC. Protein: CASEKGAGGGYTF. The rearrangement joins TRBV9 to TRBJ1-2, with 7 positions matching TRBD1. The CDR3 is 13 residues long. Losses at the gene ends were 8 bases for V and 7 bases for J; bases not matched to a gene: 11. Germline CDR1 is SGDLS and CDR2 is YYNGEE.

The chain carries TRBV7-8 and TRBJ1-2, with a possible D match to TRBD1 (5 bases). This CDR3 is built from 14 residues. Between the trimmed V and J ends, which lost 3 bases and 3 bases, there was a span of 11 bases. Germline V gene lookup returns CDR1 SGHVS and CDR2 FQNEAQ. The CDR3 is CASSFVGVDYGYTF. The CDR3 DNA is TGTGCCAGCAGCTTTGTAGGGGTCGACTATGGCTACACCTTC.

The chain has TRBV5-6 and TRBJ2-1; 8 bases agree with TRBD2. Germline V lookup: CDR1 SGHDT, CDR2 YYEEEE. The CDR3 has 15 residues. Losses at the gene ends were 1 base for V and 5 bases for J; bases not matched to a gene: 5. CDR3 amino acids: CASSLTGGYHNEQFF. The CDR3 DNA follows: TGTGCCAGCAGCTTGACGGGGGGGTACCACAATGAGCAGTTCTTC.

The chain joins TRBV9 to TRBJ1-3; D perhaps matches TRBD1 (6 bases). The length of the CDR3 is 11 residues. The V gene's germline CDR1 is SGDLS and CDR2 YYNGEE. V was pared by 2 bases and J by 9 bases, with 6 bases between. The CDR3 spells CASSVDSTIYF. The CDR3 DNA reads TGTGCCAGCAGCGTGGACAGCACCATATATTTT.

The chain is built from TRBV6-5 and TRBJ1-2; D might be TRBD1 (5 bases). There are 15 residues in the CDR3. Germline assignment: CDR1 MNHEY and CDR2 SVGAGI. V shed 8 bases and J shed 7 bases, with 23 bases lying between them. CDR3 protein: CASSPSGGLVRGYTF. CDR3 nucleotides: TGTGCCAGCTCCCCGAGCGGGGGGTTGGTTCGTGGCTACACCTTC.

This chain joins TRBV2 and TRBJ1-1; no definite D call. This CDR3 comprises 14 residues. Germline lookup yields CDR1 SNHLY and CDR2 FYNNEI. V lost 7 bases, J lost 1 base, and 13 bases lay in between. The CDR3 DNA follows: TGTGCCAGCAACGGATGGGCCACGAACACTGAAGCTTTCTTT. This translates into CASNGWATNTEAFF.

The J gene is TRBJ2-1, the V gene TRBV7-9; D may be TRBD2 (6 bases). This CDR3 is built from 15 residues. The V gene's germline CDR1 is SEHNR and CDR2 FQNEAQ (reference sequence). Trimming left V 5 bases short and J 4 bases short, with 15 bases between. This chain's CDR3 is CASSPDYTPYNEQFF. The CDR3 nucleotides read TGTGCCAGCAGCCCGGACTACACCCCTTACAATGAGCAGTTCTTC.

CDR3 coding DNA: TGCGCCAGCAGCCAGGAGGGGACCACAGATACGCAGTATTTT. As protein: CASSQEGTTDTQYF. This chain connects TRBV4-3 to TRBJ2-3, with D tentatively TRBD2 (6 bases). CDR1 and CDR2 (germline): LGHNA, YSLEER. Between the trimmed V and J ends, which lost 3 bases and 2 bases, there was a span of 9 bases. This CDR3 is 14 amino acids long.

The chain employs TRBV18 and TRBJ2-5, with 7 bases aligning to TRBD1. CDR1 and CDR2 (germline): KGHSH, LQKENI. This CDR3 has 15 amino acids. After removal of 0 bases from V and 2 bases from J, the junction contained 3 bases not matched to a gene. The CDR3 sequence is CASSPPGGSQETQYF. The CDR3 DNA follows: TGTGCCAGCTCACCACCAGGGGGCTCTCAAGAGACCCAGTACTTC.

The genes are TRBV11-2 and TRBJ2-3; TRBD1 might be the D (5 bases). The V end was cut by 0 bases, the J end by 2 bases, with 6 bases between. CDR1 and CDR2 (germline): SGHAT, FQNNGV. The CDR3 is 14 residues long. CDR3 region: CASSLEQATDTQYF. CDR3 in DNA: TGTGCCAGCAGCTTAGAACAGGCCACAGATACGCAGTATTTT. Looking up the rest from reference TRBV11-2 and TRBJ2-3 gives the full variable domain: EAGVAQSPRYKIIEKRQSVAFWCNPISGHATLYWYQQILGQGPKLLIQFQNNGVVDDSQLPKDRFSAERLKGVDSTLKIQPAKLEDSAVYLCASSLEQATDTQYFGPGTRLTVL.

The rearrangement links TRBV11-1 to TRBJ2-7; D not resolved. The germline V gene has CDR1 SGHAT and CDR2 FQDESV (reference sequence). The CDR3 runs to 12 residues. V lost 3 bases to trimming and J lost 4 bases, with 7 bases between them. The DNA of the CDR3 is TGTGCCAGCAGCTTGGAGCCGTACGAGCAGTACTTC. Protein sequence: CASSLEPYEQYF.

V is TRBV18 and J is TRBJ2-1; TRBD1 agrees at 7 bases. There are 12 residues in the CDR3. Germline V gene lookup returns CDR1 KGHSH and CDR2 LQKENI. V shed 6 bases, J shed 6 bases, and the junction held 2 bases outside the gene matches. The chain's CDR3 is CASSGQTNEQFF. CDR3 nucleotides: TGTGCCAGCTCGGGACAGACCAATGAGCAGTTCTTC.

The CDR3 DNA sequence: TGTGCCAGCACCCGACAGGGGGAAGCCTCCTACGAGCAGTACTTC. It translates to CASTRQGEASYEQYF. The gene calls are TRBV5-6 and TRBJ2-7, with 9 bases fitting TRBD1. V lost 6 bases and J lost 0; bases outside the gene matches: 7. The CDR3 extends over 15 amino acids. In germline, CDR1 is SGHDT, CDR2 YYEEEE. Looking up the rest from reference TRBV5-6 and TRBJ2-7 gives the full variable domain: DAGVTQSPTHLIKTRGQQVTLRCSPKSGHDTVSWYQQALGQGPQFIFQYYEEEERQRGNFPDRFSGHQFPNYSSELNVNALLLGDSALYLCASTRQGEASYEQYFGPGTRLTVT.

The chain is built from TRBV5-4 and TRBJ2-7; D is perhaps TRBD1 (5 bases). Deletions cut 6 bases from V and 1 base from J, with 14 bases between. The CDR3 runs to 14 residues. Germline-derived CDR1 and CDR2 are SGHNT and YYREEE (reference sequence). In DNA, the CDR3 is TGTGCCAGCAACCGTGACAGCGCATCCTACGAGCAGTACTTC. It codes for CASNRDSASYEQYF.

The chain couples TRBV15 to TRBJ2-1, with a possible D match to TRBD2 (5 bases). This CDR3 is 14 amino acids long. Germline V gene sequence: CDR1 LNHNV, CDR2 YYDKDF (reference sequence). Trimming stripped 8 bases from V and 1 base from J, with 12 bases between. Here the CDR3 DNA reads TGTGCCACCCGGAACGGGGAGTCCTACAATGAGCAGTTCTTC. Its protein is CATRNGESYNEQFF.

The chain recombines TRBV7-2 with TRBJ2-2; TRBD2 agrees at 8 bases. V was pared by 5 bases and J by 0 bases, with 5 bases of the junction left unmatched. The CDR3 covers 16 residues. Germline CDR1 SGHTA, CDR2 FQGNSA. The DNA for the CDR3 is TGTGCCAGCAGCCTCCGGCGGGGGGCGAACACCGGGGAGCTGTTTTTT. Protein: CASSLRRGANTGELFF.

The V and J genes are TRBV6-5 and TRBJ1-2, with a possible D match to TRBD1 (6 bases). Germline V gene lookup returns CDR1 MNHEY and CDR2 SVGAGI. The V end lost 11 bases, the J end lost 1 base, and 14 bases lay between the germline ends. The length of the CDR3 is 13 residues. CDR3 nucleotides: TGTGCCGCCCACGGGACACTTAACTATGGCTACACCTTC. Protein sequence: CAAHGTLNYGYTF.

In its sample, this clone was seen once. The genes are TRBV19 and TRBJ2-6; 7 bases map to TRBD1. The length of the CDR3 is 13 residues. Germline assignment: CDR1 LNHDA and CDR2 SQIVND (reference sequence). V trimming: 6 bases; J trimming: 4 bases; junction bases outside the gene matches: 0. The CDR3 region has the DNA TGTGCCAGTAGGGGACAGGGGGCCAACGTCCTGACTTTC. Translation gives CASRGQGANVLTF.

As DNA, the CDR3 is TGCGCCAGCAGCCCTTTACAGGCGAACACTGAAGCTTTCTTT. Amino acid sequence: CASSPLQANTEAFF. The chain joins TRBV5-1 to TRBJ1-1; D might be TRBD1 (5 bases). The ends were cut back, 4 bases at V and 1 base at J, with 11 bases in the middle. The CDR3 is 14 amino acids. Germline values: CDR1 SGHRS, CDR2 YFSETQ.

The gene calls are TRBV7-9 and TRBJ1-5; TRBD1 aligns across 8 bases. Per germline, CDR1 SEHNR and CDR2 FQNEAQ (reference sequence). This CDR3 has 16 residues. V shed 2 bases and J 6 bases; nucleotides not matched to a gene: 9. This CDR3 reads CASSLSGQGGVQPQHF. DNA for the CDR3: TGTGCCAGCAGCTTAAGTGGACAGGGAGGGGTTCAGCCCCAGCATTTT.

The CDR3 region is CASSIAGSPLHF. As DNA, the CDR3 is TGTGCCAGTAGTATCGCGGGTTCACCCCTCCACTTT. This chain uses TRBV19 with TRBJ1-6; D gene uncertain. The germline V and J ends were trimmed by 3 bases and 9 bases, with 6 bases remaining between them. Per germline, CDR1 LNHDA and CDR2 SQIVND (reference sequence). This CDR3 region has 12 residues.

The chain combines TRBV30 with TRBJ2-1; D possibly corresponds to TRBD2 (6 bases). Trimming pared 4 bases from V and 5 bases from J, leaving 15 bases between. The CDR3 covers 14 residues. CDR1 is GTSNPN and CDR2 is SVGIG in the germline V gene (reference sequence). The CDR3 loop is CAWNPGLQNNEQFF. CDR3 sequence (DNA): TGTGCCTGGAACCCGGGACTTCAAAACAATGAGCAGTTCTTC.

The chain has TRBV7-2 and TRBJ2-3, with D tentatively TRBD2 (5 bases). This CDR3 is built from 16 residues. CDR1 and CDR2 (germline): SGHTA, FQGNSA. V dropped 0 bases and J dropped 2 bases, with 12 bases sitting between them. Written as DNA, the CDR3 is TGTGCCAGCAGCTTAGCCCCTAGCACCTTCACAGATACGCAGTATTTT. Encoded protein: CASSLAPSTFTDTQYF.

This clone was picked up one time. This rearrangement joins TRBV11-2 to TRBJ2-4; 7 positions match TRBD2. J lost 9 bases, V lost 4 bases, and 12 bases had no gene match. Germline V gene data show CDR1 as SGHAT and CDR2 as FQNNGV. CDR3 size: 15 residues. The CDR3: CASSSLLGGSVIQYF. CDR3 bases: TGTGCCAGCAGCTCACTACTCGGGGGGTCGGTCATTCAGTACTTC.

V and J are TRBV4-2 and TRBJ2-3, with D uncertain. Trimming shortened V by 1 base and J by 2 bases, and 7 bases separated the two germline ends. CDR3 length equals 14 residues. Germline values: CDR1 LGHNA, CDR2 YNFKEQ. The CDR3 DNA is TGTGCCAGCAGCCAAGGCTATAACACAGATACGCAGTATTTT. This gives the protein CASSQGYNTDTQYF.

The chain combines TRBV25-1 with TRBJ1-2, with 9 nucleotides matching TRBD1. The CDR3 contains 16 residues. Germline assignment: CDR1 MGHDK and CDR2 SYGVNS. V lost 4 bases and J lost 9; bases outside the gene matches: 15. CDR3 DNA: TGTGCCAGCAGTGCACGAGGGACAGGGTTAACAAGGAGCTACACCTTC. Translated, it gives CASSARGTGLTRSYTF.

This chain joins TRBV5-1 and TRBJ2-3, with D uncertain. V was trimmed by 0 bases and J by 0 bases, leaving 5 bases between them. This CDR3 is built from 14 residues. CDR1 and CDR2 from the germline V gene are SGHRS and YFSETQ. CDR3 in amino acids: CASSLEQSTDTQYF. CDR3 coding DNA: TGCGCCAGCAGCTTGGAACAGAGCACAGATACGCAGTATTTT.

This CDR3 is CASSVEMGQYYNEQFF. The CDR3 DNA follows: TGTGCCAGCAGCGTAGAAATGGGACAGTACTACAATGAGCAGTTCTTC. This chain uses TRBV9 with TRBJ2-1, with 7 bases fitting TRBD1. Germline V lookup: CDR1 SGDLS, CDR2 YYNGEE. This CDR3 has 16 residues. Germline trimming cut 0 bases from V and 3 bases from J; bases unmatched to any gene: 6.